Only one count was recorded for the clone carrying this T cell receptor beta chain. No antigen is known for it. Germline lookup yields CDR1 SNHLY and CDR2 FYNNEI. The CDR3 runs to 15 residues. The V and J ends lost 5 bases and 7 bases, in that order; junction bases with no gene match: 6. It was into CD45RA+ naive and CD45RA-negative memory subsets that the CD4+ cells were split. Sequencing used immunoSEQ multiplex PCR; TCRdb keeps in-frame clones, though not all of them. The table has roughly 2.6 million clones, around 94% seen once. This specimen belongs to a study of shared clonotypes between healthy human individuals. At the level of the study: The study drew on a couple of women and a few men aged 18 to 49 as donors. Whole-study results and caveats: Sequencing depth was a factor that was expected to affect clonotype sharing among donors. Sampling was confined to blood; repertoires within tissues likely differ.

The sample comprised naive CD4+ T cells sorted from blood. The subset is: CD45RA+ positively selected. The receptor comes from a man between 18 and 29 years old in good health. The gene calls are TRBV2 and TRBJ2-1, with TRBD2 matching over 12 bases. The CDR3 DNA sequence: TGTGCCAGCAGTTTCAGACTAGCGGGGGAAAATGAGCAGTTCTTC. The encoded protein is CASSFRLAGENEQFF.